These T cell receptor beta chains were read from a single sample in a study of T cells after yellow fever vaccination. MiXCR, applied by TCRdb to the 5' RACE reads, yields one record per CDR3 protein. The sample includes 300,000 or so distinct CDR3 sequences, roughly 8.3% of them seen just once. Sequencing was performed on PBMCs, taken about 49 days after the first yellow fever vaccination. The receptors stem from a man between 18 and 29 years old who received the YFV17D yellow fever vaccine. Both conserved end residues are part of each CDR3. The D gene is left open where the match is weak. A row's size may be missing; if present it is once, few, many or a size class.

clone_size,v_call,cdr3_length,j_call,d_call,cdr3_nt,cdr3_aa
NA,TRBV10-3,14,TRBJ1-4,NA,TGTGCCATCAGTGGTGAAGGGAATGGTGAAAAACTGTTTTTT,CAISGEGNGEKLFF
NA,TRBV6-5,15,TRBJ1-1,NA,TGTGCCAGCAGTTACAGGGGTCGTCTTCGAACTGAAGCTTTCTTT,CASSYRGRLRTEAFF
few,TRBV20-1,14,TRBJ2-5,NA,TGCAGTGCTCCCCCGGGACGAATAGGAGAGACCCAGTACTTC,CSAPPGRIGETQYF
many,TRBV20-1,19,TRBJ2-3,TRBD2,TGCAGTGCTCAGATTCCCCGACTAGCGGGGGGCCTTAATGATGGTACGCAGTATTTT,CSAQIPRLAGGLNDGTQYF
few,TRBV10-3,17,TRBJ1-2,NA,TGTGCCATCAGTGAGTCAACAGGGAACCGGCTTTGGGGAGGCTACACCTTC,CAISESTGNRLWGGYTF
many,TRBV5-4,14,TRBJ2-2,TRBD2,TGTGCCAGCAGCTTGAGCGGGGCGGCCGGGGAGCTGTTTTTT,CASSLSGAAGELFF
few,TRBV6-2/TRBV6-3,12,TRBJ2-5,NA,TGTGCCAGCAGTTACTCGAGGGGGACCCAGTACTTC,CASSYSRGTQYF
few,TRBV20-1,15,TRBJ2-1,NA,TGCAGTGGAGGGGGTTCCCCAAGCTCCTACAATGAGCAGTTCTTC,CSGGGSPSSYNEQFF
NA,TRBV13,14,TRBJ2-5,NA,TGTGCCAGCAGCTTAAGGGACAATAAAGAGACCCAGTACTTC,CASSLRDNKETQYF
NA,TRBV5-1,17,TRBJ2-5,NA,TGCGCCAGCAGCTTGGGGGGGTCAGGAGTGACCCAAGAGACCCAGTACTTC,CASSLGGSGVTQETQYF
few,TRBV20-1,13,TRBJ1-2,NA,TGCAGTGCTAGTCGCGGGATAAACTATGGCTACACCTTC,CSASRGINYGYTF
few,TRBV14,16,TRBJ2-5,TRBD2,TGTGCCAGCAGCCAATATCGGCGGGGGGACCAAGAGACCCAGTACTTC,CASSQYRRGDQETQYF
NA,TRBV27,14,TRBJ2-3,TRBD1,TGTGCCAGCAGCTTGGGACAGGGGTTGAGTACGCAGTATTTT,CASSLGQGLSTQYF
NA,TRBV7-9,13,TRBJ2-1,NA,TGTGCCAGCAGCCACACCCCACAGAATGAGCAGTTCTTC,CASSHTPQNEQFF
few,TRBV18,18,TRBJ2-1,TRBD2,TGTGCCAGCTCACCCATACCGAATCCCGGGACTAGCGGGTATGAGCAGTTCTTC,CASSPIPNPGTSGYEQFF
NA,TRBV13,13,TRBJ2-2,NA,TGTGCCAGCAGCTTGCTCTACACCGGGGAGCTGTTTTTT,CASSLLYTGELFF
NA,TRBV4-3,16,TRBJ2-1,TRBD2,TGCGCCAGCAGCCAAGATGCCAGCGGGGGGAGAAATGAGCAGTTCTTC,CASSQDASGGRNEQFF
few,TRBV20-1,12,TRBJ2-3,NA,TGCAGTGCTAGAGCGGGGCCCGATACGCAGTATTTT,CSARAGPDTQYF
NA,TRBV11-2,18,TRBJ2-5,NA,TGTGCCAGCAGCTTAGATCATTTGAGTCCAGGGCGGCAAGAGACCCAGTACTTC,CASSLDHLSPGRQETQYF
NA,TRBV20-1,14,TRBJ2-2,NA,TGCAGTGCTACGACTGGGGCCTACACCGGGGAGCTGTTTTTT,CSATTGAYTGELFF
NA,TRBV29-1,13,TRBJ2-2,NA,TGCAGCGTTGAAGGCCCGAACACCGGGGAGCTGTTTTTT,CSVEGPNTGELFF
NA,TRBV20-1,13,TRBJ2-7,NA,TGCAGTGCTAGAGGGGGGCACTCCTACGAGCAGTACTTC,CSARGGHSYEQYF
NA,TRBV20-1,17,TRBJ1-6,NA,TGCAGTGCTAGAGGGGGGAGAAGCGGGTCGTATAATTCACCCCTCCACTTT,CSARGGRSGSYNSPLHF
few,TRBV9,14,TRBJ1-3,NA,TGTGCCAGCGCCAAGGGGGACTCTGGAAACACCATATATTTT,CASAKGDSGNTIYF
many,TRBV12-3/TRBV12-4,16,TRBJ2-7,NA,TGTGCCAGCAGTATGGGCGGGACCGCCGGACAGGACGAGCAGTACTTC,CASSMGGTAGQDEQYF
few,TRBV18,13,TRBJ2-5,TRBD2,TGTGCCAGCTCACCCGTAGCGGGGGAGACCCAGTACTTC,CASSPVAGETQYF
NA,TRBV18,13,TRBJ2-7,NA,TGTGCCAGCTCTGGGGGGCAAACCTACGAGCAGTACTTC,CASSGGQTYEQYF
few,TRBV7-8,16,TRBJ2-3,NA,TGTGCCAGCAGCCGGCAGGGATCATTTTCCACAGATACGCAGTATTTT,CASSRQGSFSTDTQYF
many,TRBV6-1,13,TRBJ2-2,NA,TGTGCCAGCCTTGAGTGGGATACCGGGGAGCTGTTTTTT,CASLEWDTGELFF
NA,TRBV20-1,16,TRBJ2-3,TRBD2,TGCTGTGCTAAGGGGTTTGGTAGCGGGGGGTCAGATACGCAGTATTTT,CCAKGFGSGGSDTQYF
NA,TRBV3-1,18,TRBJ1-1,NA,TGTGCCAGCAGCCAGCAGGTCGTAGGGTCACACTTGAACACTGAAGCTTTCTTT,CASSQQVVGSHLNTEAFF
few,TRBV20-1,13,TRBJ2-3,NA,TGCAGTGCTTTACTACAGGGACCAGATACGCAGTATTTT,CSALLQGPDTQYF
NA,TRBV20-1,14,TRBJ2-1,TRBD1,TGCAGTGCACAACATGGGACAGGGAACTATGAGCAGTTCTTC,CSAQHGTGNYEQFF
many,TRBV5-1,14,TRBJ2-1,NA,TGCGCCAGCAGCCTCCTGGCCCTCTACAATGAGCAGTTCTTC,CASSLLALYNEQFF
few,TRBV29-1,16,TRBJ2-3,TRBD1,TGCAGCGTTCTGCCCGGTACAGGGGTTTACCTGAGTACGCAGTATTTT,CSVLPGTGVYLSTQYF
many,TRBV12-3/TRBV12-4,16,TRBJ1-4,TRBD1,TGTGCCAGCAGTCCGACAGGGGGCCAAAGTGGTGAAAAACTGTTTTTT,CASSPTGGQSGEKLFF
few,TRBV9,14,TRBJ1-1,TRBD1,TGTGCCAGCAGCCGGGAACAGGGGGAGACTGAAGCTTTCTTT,CASSREQGETEAFF
few,TRBV4-2,17,TRBJ2-1,NA,TGTGCCAGCAGCCAAGAAACAGGAGGGGGCGGTTTTGGTGAGCAGTTCTTC,CASSQETGGGGFGEQFF
few,TRBV12-3/TRBV12-4,12,TRBJ2-3,NA,TGTGCCAGCAGTTTTATAGCGGATACGCAGTATTTT,CASSFIADTQYF
few,TRBV7-2,13,TRBJ2-5,NA,TGTGCCAGCAGCTCACCGTACCAAGAGACCCAGTACTTC,CASSSPYQETQYF
NA,TRBV12-3/TRBV12-4,15,TRBJ2-1,NA,TGTGCCAGCAGTCTCAAGTCGTACAGGGATAATGAGCAGTTCTTC,CASSLKSYRDNEQFF
few,TRBV9,14,TRBJ2-5,NA,TGTGCCAGCAGCGTAACGAACAGGGCCGAGACCCAGTACTTC,CASSVTNRAETQYF
few,TRBV27,14,TRBJ1-5,NA,TGTGCCAGCAGTTTATCTGGGGGCACCCAGCCCCAGCATTTT,CASSLSGGTQPQHF
NA,TRBV7-3,15,TRBJ2-6,NA,TGTGCCAGCAGCTTAACTTTCGCTGGGGCCAACGTCCTGACTTTC,CASSLTFAGANVLTF
NA,TRBV18,14,TRBJ2-1,TRBD2,TGTGCCAGCTCACCGGGACTAGCGGAAAATGAGCAGTTCTTC,CASSPGLAENEQFF
few,TRBV7-3,16,TRBJ2-5,TRBD2,TGTGCCAGCAGCCCGTCTAGCGGGGGGTACCAAGAGACCCAGTACTTC,CASSPSSGGYQETQYF
few,TRBV6-1,14,TRBJ2-1,TRBD2,TGTGCCAGCAGACCTAGCGGGGGAGGCAATGAGCAGTTCTTC,CASRPSGGGNEQFF
once,TRBV3-1,14,TRBJ2-1,TRBD1,TGTGCCAGCAGCCAATCCGGGACAGCTAATGAGCAGTTCTTC,CASSQSGTANEQFF
few,TRBV11-2,16,TRBJ2-2,NA,TGTGCCAGCAGCTTAGATCGCCGGGTAGAGATGGGGGAGCTGTTTTTT,CASSLDRRVEMGELFF
NA,TRBV4-1,14,TRBJ2-2,NA,TGCGCCAGCAGCCAAGTGGGGGCCGGCGGGGAGCTGTTTTTT,CASSQVGAGGELFF
NA,TRBV5-6,13,TRBJ2-5,NA,TGTGCCAGCAGCTTGTGGCTTGGAGAGACCCAGTACTTC,CASSLWLGETQYF
NA,TRBV4-3,17,TRBJ2-1,NA,TGCGCCAGCAGCCAAGAACTTGGTCTAGCGACCTACAATGAGCAGTTCTTC,CASSQELGLATYNEQFF
NA,TRBV7-2,13,TRBJ1-1,NA,TGTGCCAGCACCCTAGACCTGTACACTGAAGCTTTCTTT,CASTLDLYTEAFF
many,TRBV20-1,15,TRBJ2-1,TRBD2,TGCAGTGCTACACTAGCGGGGGGTGCATACAATGAGCAGTTCTTC,CSATLAGGAYNEQFF
NA,TRBV5-1,14,TRBJ2-5,NA,TGCGCCAGCAGCTTGGCCACAGAGGAGGAGACCCAGTACTTC,CASSLATEEETQYF